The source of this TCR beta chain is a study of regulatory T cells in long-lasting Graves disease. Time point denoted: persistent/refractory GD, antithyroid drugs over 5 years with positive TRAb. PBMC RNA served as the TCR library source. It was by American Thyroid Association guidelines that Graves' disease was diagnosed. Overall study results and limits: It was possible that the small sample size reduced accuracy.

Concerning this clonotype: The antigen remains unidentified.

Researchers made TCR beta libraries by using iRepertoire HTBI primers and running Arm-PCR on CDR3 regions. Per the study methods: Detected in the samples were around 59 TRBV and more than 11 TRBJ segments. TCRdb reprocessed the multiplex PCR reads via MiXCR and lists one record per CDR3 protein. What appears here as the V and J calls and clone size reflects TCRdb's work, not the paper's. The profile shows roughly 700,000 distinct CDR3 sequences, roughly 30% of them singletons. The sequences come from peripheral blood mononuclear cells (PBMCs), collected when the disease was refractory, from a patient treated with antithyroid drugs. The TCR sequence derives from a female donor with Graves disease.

CDR3 protein: CASSLEGGQGEKLFF. DNA of the CDR3: TGCGCCAGCAGCTTGGAGGGCGGTCAGGGCGAAAAACTGTTTTTT. V gene TRBV5-1 combines with J gene TRBJ1-4; tentatively, D is TRBD1 (5 bases). V lost 0 bases, J lost 8 bases, and 14 bases lay in between. From germline, CDR1 is SGHRS and CDR2 YFSETQ. There are 15 residues in the CDR3.